The TCR beta chain under discussion was sequenced for a study of blood T cell repertoires in COVID-19. At the level of the study: Sources were T cells, B-cell-depleted T cells, or PBMCs; the material itself was cDNA or gDNA.

J gave up 3 bases and V 6 bases, and 4 bases lay outside the gene matches. The V gene's germline CDR1 is LNHDA and CDR2 SQIVND (reference sequence). The CDR3 is 13 amino acids. This clone has only one observation. Per the study methods: Quantification of nucleated cells was approximated via reference gene primer amplification. Clones were sequenced by immunoSEQ multiplex PCR, and TCRdb holds only the in-frame ones, with some missing. The D gene and trimming were derived from the DNA, and the V and J assignments and clone size from that table. Among roughly 91,000 clones listed, over 80% were seen once.

The sample consisted of peripheral blood. This clonotype was sampled from a man between 65 and 79 years old with active or convalescent COVID-19. The J gene is TRBJ1-2, the V gene TRBV19, with TRBD1 matching 7 bases. CDR3 in amino acids: CASSRGQDYGYTF. The CDR3, as DNA: TGTGCCAGTAGCCGAGGACAGGACTATGGCTACACCTTC. Looking up the rest from reference TRBV19 and TRBJ1-2 gives the full variable domain: DGGITQSPKYLFRKEGQNVTLSCEQNLNHDAMYWYRQDPGQGLRLIYYSQIVNDFQKGDIAEGYSVSREKKESFPLTVTSAQKNPTAFYLCASSRGQDYGYTFGSGTRLTVV.